This T cell receptor beta chain emerged from a study of identical twins. About this clonotype itself: Its antigen is not identified.

Template switching added a universal primer binding site, and final cDNA carried unique molecular identifiers. TCRdb independently ran MiXCR on the 5' RACE reads; one entry per CDR3 protein. The sample lists 1.5 million to 2 million distinct CDR3 sequences, 32% occurring once. Trimming cost V 5 bases and J 4 bases, with 11 bases left between them. Germline CDR1 is SEHNR and CDR2 is FQNEAQ (reference sequence). The CDR3 runs 13 residues. Points from the study as a whole: Weaker excess sharing between twins was seen in beta out-of-frame sequences. The presence of invariant MAIT and iNKT cells could partly confound analyses of zero-insertion sequences.

Input material: cord blood. The source is a newborn girl in good health. J is TRBJ1-1 and V is TRBV7-9; D is undetermined. The CDR3 DNA reads as TGTGCCAGCAGCATAGACCGCGGCACTGAAGCTTTCTTT. It is translated as CASSIDRGTEAFF. Based on the CDR3 plus reference TRBV7-9 and TRBJ1-1, the full variable domain is DTGVSQNPRHKITKRGQNVTFRCDPISEHNRLYWYRQTLGQGPEFLTYFQNEAQLEKSRLLSDRFSAERPKGSFSTLEIQRTEQGDSAMYLCASSIDRGTEAFFGQGTRLTVV.